The 7 T cell receptor beta chains listed next were all sequenced from one sample in a study of technical replicates of blood from a handful of donors. Method: immunoSEQ multiplex PCR; TCRdb's copy keeps in-frame clones and lacks some. The table includes over 55,000 clones, approximately 97% detected once. Sequenced input: T cells isolated from PBMCs. The origin of the receptors is a human donor in good health.

The chain carries TRBV2 and TRBJ1-5, with D tentatively TRBD1 (5 bases). The CDR3 is 14 amino acids. Trimming removed 6 bases from V and 6 bases from J, with 15 bases in between. Germline V gene data show CDR1 as SNHLY and CDR2 as FYNNEI. The CDR3 sequence is CASRKGVDSQPQHF. DNA for the CDR3: TGTGCCAGCAGGAAGGGTGTCGACAGTCAGCCCCAGCATTTT.

The chain is built from TRBV10-3 and TRBJ2-1, with D tentatively TRBD2 (5 bases). The V end lost 2 bases, the J end lost 5 bases, and 13 bases lay between the germline ends. Germline loops: CDR1 ENHRY, CDR2 SYGVKD. The CDR3 runs 15 residues. CDR3 residues: CAISELERTNNEQFF. DNA for the CDR3: TGTGCCATCAGTGAGCTTGAGCGGACGAACAATGAGCAGTTCTTC.

The chain joins TRBV6-5 to TRBJ2-5; 13 positions agree with TRBD2. Germline V gene data show CDR1 as MNHEY and CDR2 as SVGAGI. The CDR3 is 15 residues long. V was clipped by 4 bases and J by 5 bases; unmatched bases: 4. The DNA for the CDR3 is TGTGCCAGCAGTTCCAGACTAGCGGGAGGTGAGACCCAGTACTTC. Protein product: CASSSRLAGGETQYF.

A note on this clone: At one end, the junction sequence differs from germline, possibly due to a read error. The DNA of the CDR3 is TGTGCCAGCAGTGAAGGGCAGGCCCGTTTC. Translated: CASSEGQARF. The chain joins TRBV2 to TRBJ2-7; D gene uncertain. The CDR3 covers 10 residues. Germline CDR1 and CDR2: SNHLY and FYNNEI.

The chain employs TRBV6-6 and TRBJ2-7, with 8 bases identical to TRBD1. V lost 11 bases, J lost 2 bases, and 14 bases stayed unmatched. Germline V CDR1 and CDR2: MNHNY, SVGAGI (reference sequence). This CDR3 is built from 15 residues. CDR3 residues: CAAGAGTGQTYEQYF. The CDR3, as DNA: TGTGCCGCGGGCGCCGGGACAGGTCAGACCTACGAGCAGTACTTC.

In this sample, this clone turned up once. DNA of the CDR3: TGTGCCAGCGGGCAGGTGATTAACTATGGCTACACCTTC. Translated, it gives CASGQVINYGYTF. The V gene is TRBV6-1, the J gene TRBJ1-2; unclear D gene. This CDR3 region has 13 residues. The V end was cut by 8 bases, the J end by 1 base, with 11 bases between. Looked up from germline, CDR1 is MNHNS and CDR2 is SASEGT.

The chain carries TRBV7-9 and TRBJ1-1; 8 bases are shared with TRBD1. V was clipped by 4 bases and J by 1 base; unmatched bases: 8. CDR3 length: 16 residues. In germline, CDR1 is SEHNR, CDR2 FQNEAQ (reference sequence). CDR3 sequence reads: CASSSDRARWNTEAFF. CDR3 nucleotide sequence: TGTGCCAGCAGCTCGGACAGGGCGAGGTGGAACACTGAAGCTTTCTTT.